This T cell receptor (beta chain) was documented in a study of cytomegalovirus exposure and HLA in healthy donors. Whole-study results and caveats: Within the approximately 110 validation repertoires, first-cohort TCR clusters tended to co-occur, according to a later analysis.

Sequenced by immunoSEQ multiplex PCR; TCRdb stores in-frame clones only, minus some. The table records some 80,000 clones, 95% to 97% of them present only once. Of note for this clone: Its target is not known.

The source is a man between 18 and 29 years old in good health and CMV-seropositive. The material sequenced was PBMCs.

CDR3 protein: CASSQGSRGAGKLFF. The CDR3 bases are TGCGCCAGCAGCCAAGGATCCAGGGGGGCGGGAAAACTGTTTTTT. V gene TRBV4-1 combines with J gene TRBJ1-4, with 7 bases aligning to TRBD1. The germline V gene encodes CDR1 MGHRA and CDR2 YSYEKL. This CDR3 is 15 amino acids long. V lost 1 base, J lost 10 bases, and 9 bases stayed unmatched.